A single sample gave rise to the 16 T cell receptor beta chains below, sequenced in a study of T cells in Graves' hyperthyroidism and ophthalmopathy. The source material, RNA transcripts, was used to amplify TCR beta CDR3 regions. HTBI primers were used for first-round RT-PCR of the TCR CDR3. TCRdb ran MiXCR on the multiplex PCR reads and lists one entry per CDR3 protein. The table lists some 180,000 distinct CDR3 sequences, over 15% of them singletons. The sample consisted of blood. The receptors were gathered from a woman aged 45-60 years with Graves' hyperthyroidism.

This clonotype was seen only a few times. V gene TRBV28 combines with J gene TRBJ2-3, with TRBD2 identical over 9 bases. CDR1 is MDHEN, CDR2 SYDVKM, per germline. The CDR3 contains 17 residues. V lost 2 bases, J lost 2 bases, and 8 bases stayed unmatched. The CDR3 loop reads CASSLPYSSGDTDTQYF. The CDR3 coding sequence is TGTGCCAGCAGTTTACCCTATTCTAGCGGGGACACAGATACGCAGTATTTT.

This clonotype was observed a handful of times. CDR3 DNA: TGCGCCAGCAGCGTCGCTAGCGGGGGGATATTCAATGAGCAGTTCTTC. Its protein is CASSVASGGIFNEQFF. The chain employs TRBV5-1 and TRBJ2-1; 11 bases are a match to TRBD2. This CDR3 is 16 amino acids long. Germline lookup yields CDR1 SGHRS and CDR2 YFSETQ. The V and J ends lost 4 bases and 6 bases, in that order; junction bases with no gene match: 9.

This clonotype was seen many times. The chain's CDR3 is CASSEAGGSGTEAFF. CDR3 nucleotides: TGTGCCAGCAGTGAAGCCGGAGGTTCTGGTACTGAAGCTTTCTTT. J is TRBJ1-1 and V is TRBV6-1; no definite D call. The CDR3 is 15 residues long. CDR1 is MNHNS and CDR2 is SASEGT in the germline V gene. V dropped 0 bases and J dropped 5 bases, with 13 bases sitting between them.

In its sample, this clonotype was seen many times. The V gene is TRBV7-2, the J gene TRBJ1-2; D might be TRBD1 (5 bases). V was clipped by 3 bases and J by 2 bases, with 10 bases between them. CDR1 and CDR2 (germline): SGHTA, FQGNSA. This CDR3 region has 14 residues. In nucleotides, the CDR3 is TGTGCCAGCAGCTTGCAGGGTCAGAACTATGGCTACACCTTC. Protein: CASSLQGQNYGYTF.

This clonotype was seen only a few times. The V gene is TRBV14, the J gene TRBJ1-2; 10 nucleotides agree with TRBD1. Germline-derived CDR1 and CDR2 are SGHDN and FVKESK. The CDR3 runs to 15 residues. Trimming at V came to 4 bases and at J to 6 bases, leaving 8 bases not matched to a gene. For the CDR3, the DNA is TGTGCCAGCAGCCCCTTCCGGGACAGGGGAGATGGCTACACCTTC. Protein: CASSPFRDRGDGYTF.

This clonotype appeared a few times. The genes are TRBV7-9 and TRBJ2-5; 11 bases fit TRBD2. The germline CDR1 and CDR2 sequences are SEHNR and FQNEAQ (reference sequence). CDR3 length: 15 amino acids. After removal of 1 base from V and 4 bases from J, the junction contained 2 bases not matched to a gene. CDR3 in amino acids: CASSLGLAGRETQYF. The DNA of the CDR3 is TGTGCCAGCAGCTTAGGACTAGCGGGGAGAGAGACCCAGTACTTC.

The rearrangement uses TRBV19 and TRBJ2-3; 10 positions match TRBD1. Germline lookup yields CDR1 LNHDA and CDR2 SQIVND (reference sequence). The junction had 3 bases not matched to a gene; V was cut back by 5 bases and J by 7 bases. The CDR3 is made up of 13 amino acids. The chain's CDR3 is CASSPGQGYTQYF. In nucleotides, the CDR3 is TGTGCCAGTAGTCCGGGACAGGGGTATACGCAGTATTTT.

This clonotype was detected only a few times. The chain carries TRBV20-1 and TRBJ1-6; 9 bases align to TRBD1. The germline gives CDR1 DFQATT, CDR2 SNEGSKA (reference sequence). This CDR3 comprises 16 residues. J was trimmed by 9 bases and V by 0 bases; bases with no gene match: 9. CDR3 bases: TGCAGTGCTAGAGATTGGGTCGGACAGGGGATTTCACCCCTCCACTTT. Amino acid sequence: CSARDWVGQGISPLHF.

The sample holds many counts of this clonotype. This rearrangement joins TRBV6-1 to TRBJ1-6; 8 positions agree with TRBD1. This CDR3 contains 15 residues. CDR1 is MNHNS, CDR2 SASEGT, per germline. The V gene end was trimmed by 6 bases and the J gene end by 4 bases; junction bases not matched to a gene: 5. CDR3 region: CASRRDRTYNSPLHF. CDR3 DNA sequence: TGTGCCAGCAGGCGGGACAGGACATATAATTCACCCCTCCACTTT.

This clonotype was seen many times. This CDR3 reads CAISEVWESSYEQYF. The CDR3 DNA reads TGTGCCATCAGTGAGGTGTGGGAAAGCTCCTACGAGCAGTACTTC. The J gene is TRBJ2-7, the V gene TRBV10-3; D is ambiguous. Germline V gene data show CDR1 as ENHRY and CDR2 as SYGVKD. V was clipped by 2 bases and J by 0 bases, with 11 bases between them. This CDR3 spans 15 amino acids.

This clonotype has at least ten counts. The J gene is TRBJ2-3, the V gene TRBV7-2, with a possible D match to TRBD2 (7 bases). The CDR3 runs 15 residues. The V and J ends lost 4 bases and 6 bases respectively, with 17 bases between them. Per germline, CDR1 SGHTA and CDR2 FQGNSA. The CDR3 sequence is CASSSPPGGPDTQYF. The CDR3 bases are TGTGCCAGCAGCTCCCCCCCGGGGGGCCCGGATACGCAGTATTTT.

This clonotype has at least ten counts. The chain uses TRBV28 and TRBJ1-1, with 8 bases lining up with TRBD1. Germline V CDR1 and CDR2: MDHEN, SYDVKM. V was pared by 6 bases and J by 1 base, with 13 bases of the junction left unmatched. The CDR3 has 17 residues. The CDR3 nucleotides read TGTGCCAGCAGCCACGGCAACAGGGGGAACGGGAACACTGAAGCTTTCTTT. This gives the protein CASSHGNRGNGNTEAFF.

This clonotype appeared a few times. This rearrangement joins TRBV13 to TRBJ2-1, with 12 nucleotides matching TRBD2. The V gene end was trimmed by 4 bases and the J gene end by 2 bases; junction bases not matched to a gene: 3. This CDR3 is 16 amino acids long. CDR1 and CDR2 from the germline V gene are PRHDT and FYEKMQ (reference sequence). The CDR3 protein is CASSSSGGAPYNEQFF. CDR3 DNA sequence: TGTGCCAGCAGCTCTAGCGGGGGGGCCCCCTACAATGAGCAGTTCTTC.

The V and J genes are TRBV20-1 and TRBJ2-3; the match to TRBD2 covers 10 bases. Germline CDR1 reads DFQATT; CDR2 reads SNEGSKA (reference sequence). CDR3 length: 15 residues. The ends lost 5 bases at V and 2 bases at J; junction bases unmatched: 7. In DNA form, the CDR3 reads TGCAGTGCTGGGCCTAGCGGGAGAGTCACAGATACGCAGTATTTT. Its translation is CSAGPSGRVTDTQYF.

This clonotype came up many times. This sequence joins TRBV7-9 and TRBJ2-7; perhaps TRBD2 as D (6 bases). This CDR3 has 13 residues. The V gene lost 5 bases and the J gene lost 3 bases, with 11 bases spanning the gap. Germline assignment: CDR1 SEHNR and CDR2 FQNEAQ (reference sequence). CDR3 sequence reads: CASSPDYRYEQYF. The DNA for the CDR3 is TGTGCCAGCAGCCCGGACTACCGCTACGAGCAGTACTTC.

Details on this clonotype: One end of the junction does not line up with germline, which may come from a read error. The V gene is TRBV5-4, the J gene TRBJ2-5, with TRBD2 as a possible D gene (5 bases). This CDR3 is 14 amino acids long. Looked up from germline, CDR1 is SGHNT and CDR2 is YYREEE (reference sequence). For the CDR3, the DNA is TGTGCCAGCAGCTTCCGGACTGAGCAAGAGGCCCAGTACTTC. As protein: CASSFRTEQEAQYF.